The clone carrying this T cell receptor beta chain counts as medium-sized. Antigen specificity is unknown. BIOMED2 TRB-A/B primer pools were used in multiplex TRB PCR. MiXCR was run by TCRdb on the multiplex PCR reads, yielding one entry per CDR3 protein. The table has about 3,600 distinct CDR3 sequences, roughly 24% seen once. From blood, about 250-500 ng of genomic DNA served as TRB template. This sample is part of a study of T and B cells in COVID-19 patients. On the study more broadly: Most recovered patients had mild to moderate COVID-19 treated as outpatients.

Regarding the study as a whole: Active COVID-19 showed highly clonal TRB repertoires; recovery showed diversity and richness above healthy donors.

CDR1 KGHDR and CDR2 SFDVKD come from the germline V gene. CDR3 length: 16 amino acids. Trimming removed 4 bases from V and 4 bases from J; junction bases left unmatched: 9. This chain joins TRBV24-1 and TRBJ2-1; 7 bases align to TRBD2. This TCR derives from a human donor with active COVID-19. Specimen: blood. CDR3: CATSDPTSAAYNEQFF. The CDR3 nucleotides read TGTGCCACCAGTGACCCAACTAGCGCCGCATACAATGAGCAGTTCTTC.